The 8 T cell receptor beta chains in this list originate from one sample, sequenced in a study of T cells in localized non-small cell lung cancer. Libraries were prepared by immunoSEQ multiplex PCR; TCRdb keeps only in-frame clonotypes and omits some of them. The table includes about 61,000 clones, over 85% detected once. The starting material was peripheral blood, obtained before any cancer treatment. Receptors were obtained from a man between 40 and 75 years old with stage I squamous cell lung carcinoma.

The chain recombines TRBV11-2 with TRBJ2-7; TRBD2 is a possible D gene (5 bases). This CDR3 comprises 13 residues. Trimming took off 1 base at V and 3 bases at J, with 7 bases between the two ends. The germline V gene has CDR1 SGHAT and CDR2 FQNNGV. The CDR3 is CASSLARGYEQYF. CDR3 DNA sequence: TGTGCCAGCAGCTTAGCACGGGGCTACGAGCAGTACTTC.

The chain couples TRBV29-1 to TRBJ1-1; D possibly corresponds to TRBD1 (6 bases). The CDR3 runs to 14 residues. V was clipped by 0 bases and J by 4 bases, with 12 bases between them. From germline, CDR1 is SQVTM and CDR2 ANQGSEA. CDR3 residues: CSVEDQGIGTEAFF. CDR3 DNA sequence: TGCAGCGTTGAAGATCAGGGGATAGGCACTGAAGCTTTCTTT.

The chain employs TRBV5-1 and TRBJ2-3; D possibly uses TRBD1 or TRBD2 (6 bases each). Germline lookup yields CDR1 SGHRS and CDR2 YFSETQ. The CDR3 is made up of 15 amino acids. Deletions cut 4 bases from V and 0 bases from J, with 12 bases between. CDR3 in amino acids: CASSPGAGSTDTQYF. In DNA form, the CDR3 reads TGCGCCAGCAGCCCGGGGGCAGGGAGCACAGATACGCAGTATTTT.

This clone came up once. This chain links TRBV28 with TRBJ1-3; D is perhaps TRBD1 (5 bases). The CDR3 totals 13 residues. V lost 8 bases and J lost 2, with 10 bases in between. Germline CDR1 is MDHEN and CDR2 is SYDVKM. CDR3 bases: TGTGCCAGCGAGGACATCGCTGGAAACACCATATATTTT. Translated, it gives CASEDIAGNTIYF.

This clone was picked up a small number of times. The V and J genes are TRBV6-5 and TRBJ2-2, with unresolved D. This CDR3 contains 16 residues. CDR1 is MNHEY and CDR2 is SVGAGI in the germline V gene. The V and J ends lost 0 bases and 2 bases respectively, with 10 bases between them. Here the CDR3 DNA reads TGTGCCAGCAGTTACTCGATGGGCAGTAACACCGGGGAGCTGTTTTTT. This codes for CASSYSMGSNTGELFF.

This clone appeared once. The chain's CDR3 is CAIREAGVDPNEQFF. CDR3 bases: TGTGCCATCAGGGAAGCGGGAGTGGACCCCAATGAGCAGTTCTTC. This chain uses TRBV10-3 with TRBJ2-1, with 8 bases that match TRBD2. The CDR3 contains 15 residues. After removal of 6 bases from V and 6 bases from J, the junction contained 10 bases not matched to a gene. Germline V gene data show CDR1 as ENHRY and CDR2 as SYGVKD.

In DNA form, the CDR3 reads TGTGCCACCAGCAGAGAGCTCCAGAACACTGAAGCTTTCTTT. Its translation is CATSRELQNTEAFF. This chain links TRBV15 with TRBJ1-1; the D is unclear. The V end lost 0 bases, the J end lost 1 base, and 6 bases lay between the germline ends. The germline V gene encodes CDR1 LNHNV and CDR2 YYDKDF (reference sequence). This CDR3 has 14 amino acids.

V is TRBV9 and J is TRBJ1-6; D is unresolved. Germline V gene lookup returns CDR1 SGDLS and CDR2 YYNGEE. This CDR3 is built from 12 residues. The germline V and J ends were trimmed by 7 bases and 7 bases, with 9 bases remaining between them. Written as DNA, the CDR3 is TGTGCCAGCGAGTCGGTGAATTCACCCCTCCACTTT. As protein: CASESVNSPLHF.